A selection of T cell receptor beta chains follows, all from one sample in a study of T cell changes during pregnancy in multiple sclerosis. Clones were read by immunoSEQ multiplex PCR, and TCRdb kept only the in-frame ones, dropping some. The table records about 43,000 clones, 85% to 90% of them present only once. The sequencing used peripheral blood, collected in the second trimester of pregnancy. All receptors come from a female donor in good health, enrolled as a control in a pregnancy study. Both conserved end residues are part of each CDR3. Fields, in order: J gene, clone size, D gene, V gene, CDR3 protein, CDR3 DNA. The D gene is left open where the match is weak. Some rows have no size entry. The others give once, few or many, or a class for an expanded clone.

j_gene: TRBJ1-1
abundance: -
d_gene: -
v_gene: TRBV7-2
CDR3aa: CASSLAQANTEAFF
CDR3nt: TGTGCCAGCAGCTTAGCGCAGGCCAACACTGAAGCTTTCTTT

j_gene: TRBJ1-5
abundance: -
d_gene: -
v_gene: TRBV2
CDR3aa: CASSGGRGDQPQHF
CDR3nt: TGTGCCAGCAGTGGGGGTCGGGGGGATCAGCCCCAGCATTTT

j_gene: TRBJ1-5
abundance: -
d_gene: -
v_gene: TRBV19
CDR3aa: CASSIVAGGAGQPQHF
CDR3nt: TGTGCCAGTAGTATAGTGGCGGGGGGCGCGGGACAGCCCCAGCATTTT

j_gene: TRBJ2-7
abundance: -
d_gene: -
v_gene: TRBV11-2
CDR3aa: CASSLVGGSYEQYF
CDR3nt: TGTGCCAGCAGCTTAGTGGGGGGTTCCTACGAGCAGTACTTC

j_gene: TRBJ1-2
abundance: -
d_gene: TRBD1
v_gene: TRBV18
CDR3aa: CASSPPGQFYGYTF
CDR3nt: TGTGCCAGCTCACCACCGGGACAGTTCTATGGCTACACCTTC

j_gene: TRBJ2-5
abundance: -
d_gene: TRBD1
v_gene: TRBV19
CDR3aa: CASSPGTGIQETQYF
CDR3nt: TGTGCCAGTAGTCCTGGGACAGGGATTCAAGAGACCCAGTACTTC

j_gene: TRBJ1-2
abundance: -
d_gene: -
v_gene: TRBV6-5
CDR3aa: CASSYSGTRNYYGYTF
CDR3nt: TGTGCCAGCAGTTACTCAGGGACAAGAAATTACTATGGCTACACCTTC

j_gene: TRBJ2-7
abundance: -
d_gene: -
v_gene: TRBV9
CDR3aa: CASSVGEYYEQYF
CDR3nt: TGTGCCAGCAGCGTAGGGGAGTATTACGAGCAGTACTTC

j_gene: TRBJ2-7
abundance: -
d_gene: -
v_gene: TRBV30
CDR3aa: CAWSLNSYEQYF
CDR3nt: TGTGCCTGGAGTCTAAATTCCTACGAGCAGTACTTC

j_gene: TRBJ2-5
abundance: -
d_gene: TRBD2
v_gene: TRBV7-7
CDR3aa: CASSSRHQPGTSGNQETQYF
CDR3nt: TGTGCTAGCAGCTCAAGACATCAACCCGGGACTAGCGGGAACCAAGAGACCCAGTACTTC

j_gene: TRBJ2-7
abundance: -
d_gene: -
v_gene: TRBV5-1
CDR3aa: CASSSGGGSSYEQYF
CDR3nt: TGCGCCAGCAGCAGCGGCGGGGGCAGCTCCTACGAGCAGTACTTC

j_gene: TRBJ2-2
abundance: -
d_gene: TRBD1
v_gene: TRBV29-1
CDR3aa: CSVETGGSSGELFF
CDR3nt: TGCAGCGTAGAAACAGGGGGATCGTCCGGGGAGCTGTTTTTT

j_gene: TRBJ2-5
abundance: -
d_gene: -
v_gene: TRBV5-1
CDR3aa: CASSFSWAGDGGTQYF
CDR3nt: TGCGCCAGCAGCTTTAGTTGGGCAGGGGATGGTGGGACCCAGTACTTC

j_gene: TRBJ2-7
abundance: -
d_gene: TRBD2
v_gene: TRBV9
CDR3aa: CASSVGASGRAEGEQYF
CDR3nt: TGTGCCAGCAGCGTAGGGGCTAGCGGGAGGGCTGAAGGCGAGCAGTACTTC

j_gene: TRBJ2-4
abundance: -
d_gene: TRBD1
v_gene: TRBV5-1
CDR3aa: CASSPPDRGLGKNIQYF
CDR3nt: TGCGCCAGCAGCCCCCCGGACAGGGGCCTGGGCAAAAACATTCAGTACTTC

j_gene: TRBJ1-1
abundance: -
d_gene: TRBD1
v_gene: TRBV5-5
CDR3aa: CASSLLGTGGLNTEAFF
CDR3nt: TGTGCCAGCAGCTTATTAGGGACAGGGGGCTTGAACACTGAAGCTTTCTTT

j_gene: TRBJ2-4
abundance: once
d_gene: TRBD1
v_gene: TRBV2
CDR3aa: CASRIRDRGLAKNIQYF
CDR3nt: TGTGCCAGCAGAATCCGGGACAGGGGTCTAGCCAAAAACATTCAGTACTTC

j_gene: TRBJ1-5
abundance: -
d_gene: TRBD1
v_gene: TRBV5-6
CDR3aa: CASSLGTGGGRSNQPQHF
CDR3nt: TGTGCCAGCAGCTTGGGGACAGGGGGGGGGAGAAGCAATCAGCCCCAGCATTTT

j_gene: TRBJ2-5
abundance: -
d_gene: -
v_gene: TRBV2
CDR3aa: CASSVEAGPQETQYF
CDR3nt: TGTGCCAGCAGTGTGGAGGCGGGCCCACAAGAGACCCAGTACTTC

j_gene: TRBJ2-3
abundance: -
d_gene: TRBD2
v_gene: TRBV5-4
CDR3aa: CASSPRLAGGDTQYF
CDR3nt: TGTGCCAGCAGCCCGAGACTAGCGGGGGGAGATACGCAGTATTTT

j_gene: TRBJ1-2
abundance: once
d_gene: -
v_gene: TRBV15
CDR3aa: CATSSGDLGGNYGYTF
CDR3nt: TGTGCCACCAGCAGTGGGGACTTGGGGGGTAACTATGGCTACACCTTC

j_gene: TRBJ1-3
abundance: -
d_gene: TRBD1
v_gene: TRBV10-3
CDR3aa: CAISEPRGGPGNTIYF
CDR3nt: TGTGCCATCAGTGAGCCCAGAGGGGGCCCCGGAAACACCATATATTTT

j_gene: TRBJ1-1
abundance: -
d_gene: -
v_gene: TRBV7-9
CDR3aa: CASSLEAGTEAFF
CDR3nt: TGTGCCAGCAGCTTAGAAGCAGGAACTGAAGCTTTCTTT

j_gene: TRBJ2-7
abundance: -
d_gene: -
v_gene: TRBV7-2
CDR3aa: CASSLGPTSSYEQYF
CDR3nt: TGTGCCAGCAGCTTAGGCCCCACAAGCTCCTACGAGCAGTACTTC

j_gene: TRBJ2-1
abundance: -
d_gene: TRBD1
v_gene: TRBV11-3
CDR3aa: CASSSRGTGGENEQFF
CDR3nt: TGTGCCAGCAGCTCAAGGGGGACAGGGGGCGAGAATGAGCAGTTCTTC

j_gene: TRBJ1-2
abundance: -
d_gene: -
v_gene: TRBV6-5
CDR3aa: CASSTLRLDYGYTF
CDR3nt: TGTGCCAGCAGTACCCTGAGACTAGACTATGGCTACACCTTC

j_gene: TRBJ2-7
abundance: -
d_gene: TRBD2
v_gene: TRBV5-4
CDR3aa: CASSQPLAGGPYEQYF
CDR3nt: TGTGCCAGCAGCCAACCGCTAGCGGGGGGGCCCTACGAGCAGTACTTC

j_gene: TRBJ1-1
abundance: -
d_gene: -
v_gene: TRBV19
CDR3aa: CASTLHGGASAEAFF
CDR3nt: TGTGCCAGTACCCTACATGGGGGGGCGAGCGCTGAAGCTTTCTTT

j_gene: TRBJ1-1
abundance: -
d_gene: -
v_gene: TRBV4-3
CDR3aa: CASSQDQQYNEAFF
CDR3nt: TGCGCCAGCAGCCAAGACCAACAGTACAATGAAGCTTTCTTT

j_gene: TRBJ2-7
abundance: -
d_gene: TRBD1
v_gene: TRBV6-6
CDR3aa: CASSSGQGLSYEQYF
CDR3nt: TGTGCCAGCAGTTCAGGACAGGGCCTCTCCTACGAGCAGTACTTC

j_gene: TRBJ1-5
abundance: -
d_gene: -
v_gene: TRBV27
CDR3aa: CASSFSGNSNQPQHF
CDR3nt: TGTGCCAGCAGTTTCTCGGGGAATAGCAATCAGCCCCAGCATTTT

j_gene: TRBJ1-1
abundance: -
d_gene: -
v_gene: TRBV6-1
CDR3aa: CASSDRGSGTEAFF
CDR3nt: TGTGCCAGCAGTGACAGGGGTTCGGGCACTGAAGCTTTCTTT

j_gene: TRBJ1-1
abundance: -
d_gene: TRBD1
v_gene: TRBV18
CDR3aa: CASSPLILSGGTEAFF
CDR3nt: TGTGCCAGCTCACCTCTAATCCTGTCAGGGGGCACTGAAGCTTTCTTT

j_gene: TRBJ1-2
abundance: few
d_gene: -
v_gene: TRBV5-1
CDR3aa: CASSLTVSDYGYTF
CDR3nt: TGCGCCAGCAGCTTGACAGTATCGGACTATGGCTACACCTTC

j_gene: TRBJ2-7
abundance: -
d_gene: TRBD2
v_gene: TRBV5-4
CDR3aa: CASSSVAGGPYEQYF
CDR3nt: TGTGCCAGCAGCTCTGTAGCGGGGGGTCCCTACGAGCAGTACTTC

j_gene: TRBJ2-2
abundance: -
d_gene: -
v_gene: TRBV2
CDR3aa: CASRTSANTGELFF
CDR3nt: TGTGCCAGCAGGACATCCGCGAACACCGGGGAGCTGTTTTTT

j_gene: TRBJ1-3
abundance: -
d_gene: -
v_gene: TRBV7-7
CDR3aa: CASGPGGDGNTIYF
CDR3nt: TGTGCTAGCGGGCCTGGGGGGGACGGGAACACCATATATTTT

j_gene: TRBJ2-2
abundance: -
d_gene: -
v_gene: TRBV27
CDR3aa: CASSYRNTGELFF
CDR3nt: TGTGCCAGCAGTTACAGGAACACCGGGGAGCTGTTTTTT

j_gene: TRBJ2-7
abundance: -
d_gene: TRBD1
v_gene: TRBV2
CDR3aa: CASSGTGTGNGEQYF
CDR3nt: TGTGCCAGCAGTGGGACCGGGACAGGGAACGGCGAGCAGTACTTC

j_gene: TRBJ2-1
abundance: -
d_gene: TRBD2
v_gene: TRBV7-6
CDR3aa: CASSPGGGLNEQFF
CDR3nt: TGTGCCAGCAGCCCGGGGGGGGGCCTGAATGAGCAGTTCTTC

j_gene: TRBJ1-1
abundance: -
d_gene: TRBD1
v_gene: TRBV30
CDR3aa: CAWSLTGRGINGNTEAFF
CDR3nt: TGTGCCTGGAGTCTCACTGGCAGGGGGATTAATGGAAACACTGAAGCTTTCTTT

j_gene: TRBJ1-2
abundance: once
d_gene: -
v_gene: TRBV30
CDR3aa: CAWSVRGGDGYTF
CDR3nt: TGTGCCTGGAGTGTACGGGGGGGGGATGGCTACACCTTC

j_gene: TRBJ2-7
abundance: -
d_gene: TRBD2
v_gene: TRBV11-2
CDR3aa: CASSLGPGGGPYEQYF
CDR3nt: TGTGCCAGCAGCTTAGGTCCTGGCGGGGGGCCCTACGAGCAGTACTTC

j_gene: TRBJ1-2
abundance: -
d_gene: -
v_gene: TRBV10-3
CDR3aa: CAFRSLGGNYGYTF
CDR3nt: TGTGCCTTTCGGTCCTTGGGGGGGAACTATGGCTACACCTTC

j_gene: TRBJ1-1
abundance: -
d_gene: -
v_gene: TRBV19
CDR3aa: CASSIDRGNTEAFF
CDR3nt: TGTGCCAGTAGTATAGATCGGGGGAACACTGAAGCTTTCTTT

j_gene: TRBJ1-4
abundance: -
d_gene: -
v_gene: TRBV10-3
CDR3aa: CAISDSRESTATNEKLFF
CDR3nt: TGTGCCATCAGTGACTCCAGGGAATCTACCGCAACTAATGAAAAACTGTTTTTT

j_gene: TRBJ1-2
abundance: -
d_gene: -
v_gene: TRBV5-1
CDR3aa: CASSLDRVRRDYGYTF
CDR3nt: TGCGCCAGCAGCTTGGACAGGGTTAGAAGGGACTATGGCTACACCTTC

j_gene: TRBJ1-5
abundance: -
d_gene: -
v_gene: TRBV4-2
CDR3aa: CASSQDSGLYSNQPQHF
CDR3nt: TGTGCCAGCAGCCAAGATTCGGGTTTGTATAGCAATCAGCCCCAGCATTTT

j_gene: TRBJ1-3
abundance: -
d_gene: -
v_gene: TRBV18
CDR3aa: CASSPDSSGNTIYF
CDR3nt: TGTGCCAGCTCACCGGACAGCTCTGGAAACACCATATATTTT

j_gene: TRBJ1-1
abundance: -
d_gene: -
v_gene: TRBV2
CDR3aa: CASSPRTANTEAFF
CDR3nt: TGTGCCAGCAGTCCCCGGACAGCGAACACTGAAGCTTTCTTT

j_gene: TRBJ2-7
abundance: -
d_gene: TRBD2
v_gene: TRBV5-4
CDR3aa: CASSAGLAGIGEQYF
CDR3nt: TGTGCCAGCAGCGCGGGACTAGCGGGAATCGGGGAGCAGTACTTC